The TCR beta chain under discussion was sequenced for a study of cytomegalovirus exposure and HLA in healthy donors. Study at large: In a previous analysis, around 120 million unique TCR beta sequences were found from 150 million to 200 million T cells. Study-wide results and limits: Accurate prediction of HLA-A and HLA-B alleles (for most subjects) was reportedly achieved from TCR beta sequences. A few chains linked to CMV were shown in vitro to be specific for CMV antigens.

Germline CDR1 is MNHEY and CDR2 is SVGAGI. The CDR3 is made up of 12 amino acids. V was trimmed by 2 bases and J by 5 bases, leaving 6 bases between them. Though nominally healthy at sampling, donors likely had unrecorded immune exposures. Comments on this clone: Its antigen is as yet unknown.

PCR employed 60 Vbeta and 13 Jbeta primers. Profiling relied on immunoSEQ multiplex PCR, and the TCRdb table lists in-frame clones only, not all of them. The table has fewer than 85,000 clones, around 78% seen once. The origin of this receptor is a man younger than 35 in good health and CMV-seropositive. The chain has TRBV6-5 and TRBJ1-1; D remains ambiguous. The source material was PBMCs. The CDR3 sequence: CASSYPRTEAFF. The CDR3 DNA reads as TGTGCCAGCAGTTACCCGAGGACTGAAGCTTTCTTT.